The present T cell receptor (beta chain) was sequenced within a study of shared clonotypes between healthy human individuals. The repertoire was sequenced with immunoSEQ multiplex PCR; TCRdb's copy has only in-frame clones and lacks some. Altogether approximately 1.9 million clones are present, around 93% being singletons, with the ten largest covering less than 2%. The naive CD8 population came from CD45RO-negative cells selected for CCR7, without terminally differentiated effector memory CD45RA+ cells. Regarding this clone: Other DNA sequences in the same sample also yield this CDR3.

This CDR3 has 16 residues. The V end was cut by 5 bases, the J end by 0 bases, with 14 bases between. CDR1 and CDR2 (germline): MNHEY, SMNVEV (reference sequence). The material sequenced was naive CD8+ T cells from PBMCs. The gene calls are TRBV27 and TRBJ1-5, with D possibly matching TRBD1 (6 bases). The sequence was obtained from a man between 18 and 35 years old in good health. Some clones in this sample may be carry-over from other donors' samples. The CDR3 DNA reads TGTGCCAGCAGTCCTTCCCAGGGGCATAGCAATCAGCCCCAGCATTTT. Its protein is CASSPSQGHSNQPQHF.